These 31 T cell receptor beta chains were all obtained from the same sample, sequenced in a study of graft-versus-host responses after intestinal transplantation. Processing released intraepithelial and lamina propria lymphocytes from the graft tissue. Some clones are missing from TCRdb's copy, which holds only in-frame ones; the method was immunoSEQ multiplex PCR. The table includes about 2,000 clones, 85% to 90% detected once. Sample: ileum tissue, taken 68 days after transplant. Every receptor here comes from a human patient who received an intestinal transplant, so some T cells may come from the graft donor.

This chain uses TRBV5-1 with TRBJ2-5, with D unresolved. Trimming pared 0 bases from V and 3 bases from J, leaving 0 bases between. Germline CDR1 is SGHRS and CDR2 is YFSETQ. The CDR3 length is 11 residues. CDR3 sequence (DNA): TGCGCCAGCAGCTTGGAAGAGACCCAGTACTTC. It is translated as CASSLEETQYF.

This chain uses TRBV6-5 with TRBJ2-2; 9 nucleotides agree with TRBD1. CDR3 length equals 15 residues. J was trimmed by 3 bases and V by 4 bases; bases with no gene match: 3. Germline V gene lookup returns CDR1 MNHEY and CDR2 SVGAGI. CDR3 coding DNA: TGTGCCAGCAGTTGGGACAGGGACTACACCGGGGAGCTGTTTTTT. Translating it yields CASSWDRDYTGELFF.

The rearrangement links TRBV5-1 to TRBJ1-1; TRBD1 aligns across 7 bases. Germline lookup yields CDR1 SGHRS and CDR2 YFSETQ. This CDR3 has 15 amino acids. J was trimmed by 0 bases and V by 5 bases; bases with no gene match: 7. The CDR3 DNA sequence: TGCGCCAGCAGAAGACAGGGAACCATGAACACTGAAGCTTTCTTT. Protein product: CASRRQGTMNTEAFF.

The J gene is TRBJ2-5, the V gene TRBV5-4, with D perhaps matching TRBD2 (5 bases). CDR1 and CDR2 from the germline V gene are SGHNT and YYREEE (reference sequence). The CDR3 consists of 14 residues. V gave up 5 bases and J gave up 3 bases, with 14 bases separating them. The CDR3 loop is CASRDSYGEETQYF. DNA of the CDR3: TGTGCCAGCAGGGACTCGTATGGGGAAGAGACCCAGTACTTC.

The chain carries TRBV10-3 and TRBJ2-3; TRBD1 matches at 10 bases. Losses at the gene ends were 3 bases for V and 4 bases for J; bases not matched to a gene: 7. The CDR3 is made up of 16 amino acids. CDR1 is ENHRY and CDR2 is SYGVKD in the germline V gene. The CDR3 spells CAISDDRGRPPDTQYF. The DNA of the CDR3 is TGTGCCATCAGTGACGACAGGGGGCGACCCCCAGATACGCAGTATTTT.

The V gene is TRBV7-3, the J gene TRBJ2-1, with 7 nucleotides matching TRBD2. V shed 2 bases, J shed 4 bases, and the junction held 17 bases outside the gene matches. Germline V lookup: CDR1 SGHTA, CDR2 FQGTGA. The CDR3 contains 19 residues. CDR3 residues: CASSLPNGWEGFPYNEQFF. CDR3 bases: TGTGCCAGCAGCTTACCAAACGGGTGGGAGGGCTTTCCTTACAATGAGCAGTTCTTC.

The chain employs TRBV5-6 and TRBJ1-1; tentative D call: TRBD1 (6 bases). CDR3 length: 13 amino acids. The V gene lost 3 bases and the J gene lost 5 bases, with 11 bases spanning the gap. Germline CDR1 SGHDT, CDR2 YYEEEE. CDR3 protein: CASSWGLGTEAFF. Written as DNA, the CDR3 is TGTGCCAGCAGCTGGGGGCTGGGGACTGAAGCTTTCTTT.

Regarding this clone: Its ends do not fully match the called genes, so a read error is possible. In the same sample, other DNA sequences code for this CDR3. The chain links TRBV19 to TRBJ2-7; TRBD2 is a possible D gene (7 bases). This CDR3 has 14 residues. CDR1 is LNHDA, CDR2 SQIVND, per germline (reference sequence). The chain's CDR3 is CASSTGGRHYEQYF. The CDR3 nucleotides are TGTGCCAGTAGTACCGGGGGGCGACACTACGAGCAGTACTTT.

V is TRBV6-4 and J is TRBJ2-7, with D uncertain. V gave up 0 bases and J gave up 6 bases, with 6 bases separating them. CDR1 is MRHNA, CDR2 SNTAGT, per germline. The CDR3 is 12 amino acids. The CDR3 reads CASSDSGLEQYF. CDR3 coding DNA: TGTGCCAGCAGTGACTCGGGCCTCGAGCAGTACTTC.

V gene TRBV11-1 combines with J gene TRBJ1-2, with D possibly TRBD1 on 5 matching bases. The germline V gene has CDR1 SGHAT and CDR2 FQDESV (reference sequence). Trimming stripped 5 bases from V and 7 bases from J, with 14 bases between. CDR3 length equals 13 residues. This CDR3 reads CASSRKFRAGYTF. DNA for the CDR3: TGTGCCAGCAGCCGTAAATTCAGGGCTGGCTACACCTTC.

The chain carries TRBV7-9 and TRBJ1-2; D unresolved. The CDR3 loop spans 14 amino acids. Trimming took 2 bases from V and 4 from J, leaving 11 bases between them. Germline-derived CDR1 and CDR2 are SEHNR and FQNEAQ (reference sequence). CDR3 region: CASSLNQAAYGYTF. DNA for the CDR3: TGTGCCAGCAGCTTAAATCAGGCAGCCTATGGCTACACCTTC.

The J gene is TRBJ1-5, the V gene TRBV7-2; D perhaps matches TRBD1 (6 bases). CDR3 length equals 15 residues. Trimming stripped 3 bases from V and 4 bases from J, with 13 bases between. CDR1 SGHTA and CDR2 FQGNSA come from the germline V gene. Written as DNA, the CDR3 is TGTGCCAGCAGCTTGCGCAGGGGAAGGAATCAGCCCCAGCATTTT. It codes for CASSLRRGRNQPQHF.

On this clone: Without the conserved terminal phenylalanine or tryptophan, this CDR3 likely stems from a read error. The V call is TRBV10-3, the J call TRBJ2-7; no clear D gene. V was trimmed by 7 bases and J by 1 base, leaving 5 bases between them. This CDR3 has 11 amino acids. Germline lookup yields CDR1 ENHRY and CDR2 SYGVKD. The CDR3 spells CAITGSYEQYL. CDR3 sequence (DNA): TGTGCCATCACCGGTTCCTACGAGCAGTACCTC.

In DNA, the CDR3 is TGTGCCAGCAGCTTAAGGGACAGGGGGCTGAACACTGAAGCTTTCTTT. Protein: CASSLRDRGLNTEAFF. This chain links TRBV7-9 with TRBJ1-1; TRBD1 matches at 12 bases. The CDR3 spans 16 residues. Germline CDR1 reads SEHNR; CDR2 reads FQNEAQ (reference sequence). The V and J ends lost 2 bases and 0 bases, in that order; junction bases with no gene match: 1.

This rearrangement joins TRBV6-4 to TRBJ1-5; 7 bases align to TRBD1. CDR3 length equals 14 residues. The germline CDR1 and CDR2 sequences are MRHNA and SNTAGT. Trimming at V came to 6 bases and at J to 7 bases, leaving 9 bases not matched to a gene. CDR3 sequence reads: CASRKGATGQPQHF. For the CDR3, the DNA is TGTGCCAGCAGGAAGGGGGCGACAGGGCAGCCCCAGCATTTT.

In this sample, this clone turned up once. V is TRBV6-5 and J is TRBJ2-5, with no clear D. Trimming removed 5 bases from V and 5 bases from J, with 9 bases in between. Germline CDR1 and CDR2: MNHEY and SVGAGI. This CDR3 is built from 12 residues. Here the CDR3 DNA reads TGTGCCAGCAGTCCGTCGGATGAGACCCAGTACTTC. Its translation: CASSPSDETQYF.

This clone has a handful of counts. DNA for the CDR3: TGCGCCAGCAGCCAAGATAGGAGTTGGGAGCAGTACTTC. This encodes CASSQDRSWEQYF. The chain combines TRBV4-1 with TRBJ2-7; the D is unclear. V lost 0 bases and J 7 bases, leaving 10 bases between the germline ends. The CDR3 covers 13 residues. Per the germline V gene, CDR1 is MGHRA and CDR2 is YSYEKL.

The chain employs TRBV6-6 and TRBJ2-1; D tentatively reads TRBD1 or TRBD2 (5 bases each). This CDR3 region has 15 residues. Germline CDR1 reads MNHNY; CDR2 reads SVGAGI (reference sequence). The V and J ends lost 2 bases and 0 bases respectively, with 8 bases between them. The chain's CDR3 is CASSYGAGSYNEQFF. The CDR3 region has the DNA TGTGCCAGCAGTTACGGGGCGGGCTCCTACAATGAGCAGTTCTTC.

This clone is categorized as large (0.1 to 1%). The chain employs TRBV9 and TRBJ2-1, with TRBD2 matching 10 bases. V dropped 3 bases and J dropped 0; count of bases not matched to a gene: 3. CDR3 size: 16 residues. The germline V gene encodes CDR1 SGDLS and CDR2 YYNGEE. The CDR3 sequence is CASSGTSGYSYNEQFF. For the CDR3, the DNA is TGTGCCAGCAGCGGGACTAGCGGTTACTCCTACAATGAGCAGTTCTTC.

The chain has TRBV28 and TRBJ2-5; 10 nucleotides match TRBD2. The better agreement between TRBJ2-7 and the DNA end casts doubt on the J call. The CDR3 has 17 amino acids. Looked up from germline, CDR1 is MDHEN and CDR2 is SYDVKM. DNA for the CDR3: TGTGCCAGCAGTTTATCCCCCGGGACTAGCGTAACCTACGAGCAGTACTTC. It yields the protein CASSLSPGTSVTYEQYF.

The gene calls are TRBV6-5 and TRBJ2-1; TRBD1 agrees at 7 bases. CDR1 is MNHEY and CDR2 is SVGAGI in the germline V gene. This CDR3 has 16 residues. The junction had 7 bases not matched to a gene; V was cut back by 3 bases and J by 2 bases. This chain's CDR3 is CASSYSNRGPYNEQFF. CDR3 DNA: TGTGCCAGCAGTTATTCCAACAGGGGACCCTACAATGAGCAGTTCTTC.

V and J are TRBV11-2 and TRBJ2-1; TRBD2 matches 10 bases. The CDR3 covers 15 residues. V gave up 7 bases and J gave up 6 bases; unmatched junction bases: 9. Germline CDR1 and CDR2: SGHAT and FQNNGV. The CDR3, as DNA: TGTGCCAGCATCATCGGGACTAGCGTGGGCAATGAGCAGTTCTTC. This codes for CASIIGTSVGNEQFF.

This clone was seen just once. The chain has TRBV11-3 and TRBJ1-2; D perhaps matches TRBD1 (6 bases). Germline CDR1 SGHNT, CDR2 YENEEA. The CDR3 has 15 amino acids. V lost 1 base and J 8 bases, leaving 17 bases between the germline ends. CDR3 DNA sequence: TGTGCCAGCAGCTTAGTCCCCAGGGGCCCGCTGGGCTACACCTTC. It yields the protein CASSLVPRGPLGYTF.

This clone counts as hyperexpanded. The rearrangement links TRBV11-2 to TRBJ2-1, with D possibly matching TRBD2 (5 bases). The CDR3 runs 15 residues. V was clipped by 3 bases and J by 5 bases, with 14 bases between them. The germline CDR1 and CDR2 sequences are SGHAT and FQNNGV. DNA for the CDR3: TGTGCCAGCAGCTTCCTAGGAGGTATCAACAATGAGCAGTTCTTC. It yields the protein CASSFLGGINNEQFF.

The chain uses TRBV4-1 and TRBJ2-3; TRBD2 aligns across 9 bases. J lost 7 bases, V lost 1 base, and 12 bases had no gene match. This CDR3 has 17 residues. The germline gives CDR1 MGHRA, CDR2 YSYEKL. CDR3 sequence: CASSQGAAGGTVNTQYF. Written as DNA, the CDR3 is TGCGCCAGCAGCCAAGGGGCGGCGGGAGGGACCGTGAATACGCAGTATTTT.

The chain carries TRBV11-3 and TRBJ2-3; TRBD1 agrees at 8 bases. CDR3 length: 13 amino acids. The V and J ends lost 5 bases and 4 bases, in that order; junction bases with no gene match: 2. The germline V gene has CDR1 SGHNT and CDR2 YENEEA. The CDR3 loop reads CASSDRGPDTQYF. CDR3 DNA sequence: TGTGCCAGCAGCGACAGGGGCCCAGATACGCAGTATTTT. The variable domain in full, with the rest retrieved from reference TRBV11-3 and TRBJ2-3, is EAGVVQSPRYKIIEKKQPVAFWCNPISGHNTLYWYLQNLGQGPELLIRYENEEAVDDSQLPKDRFSAERLKGVDSTLKIQPAELGDSAVYLCASSDRGPDTQYFGPGTRLTVL.

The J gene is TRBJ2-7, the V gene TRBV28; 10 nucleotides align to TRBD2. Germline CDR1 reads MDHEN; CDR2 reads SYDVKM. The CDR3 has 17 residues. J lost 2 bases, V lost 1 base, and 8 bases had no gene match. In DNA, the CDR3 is TGTGCCAGCAGTTTATCCCCCGGGACTAGCGTAACCTACGAGCAGTACTTC. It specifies CASSLSPGTSVTYEQYF.

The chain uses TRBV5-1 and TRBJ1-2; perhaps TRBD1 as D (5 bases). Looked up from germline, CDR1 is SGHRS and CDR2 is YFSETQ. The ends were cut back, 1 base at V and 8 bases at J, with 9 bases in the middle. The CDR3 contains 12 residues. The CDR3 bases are TGCGCCAGCAGCTTGCGCAAGGGGGGCTACACCTTC. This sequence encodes CASSLRKGGYTF. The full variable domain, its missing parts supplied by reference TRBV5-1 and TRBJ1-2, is KAGVTQTPRYLIKTRGQQVTLSCSPISGHRSVSWYQQTPGQGLQFLFEYFSETQRNKGNFPGRFSGRQFSNSRSEMNVSTLELGDSALYLCASSLRKGGYTFGSGTRLTVV.

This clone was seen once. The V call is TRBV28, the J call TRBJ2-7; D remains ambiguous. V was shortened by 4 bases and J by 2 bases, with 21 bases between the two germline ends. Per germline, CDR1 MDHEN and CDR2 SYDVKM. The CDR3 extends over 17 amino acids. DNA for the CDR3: TGTGCCAGCAGTTCCCCCTCTATAAGGGCCTTACCCTACGAGCAGTACTTC. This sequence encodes CASSSPSIRALPYEQYF. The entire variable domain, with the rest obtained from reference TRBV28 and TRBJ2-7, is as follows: DVKVTQSSRYLVKRTGEKVFLECVQDMDHENMFWYRQDPGLGLRLIYFSYDVKMKEKGDIPEGYSVSREKKERFSLILESASTNQTSMYLCASSSPSIRALPYEQYFGPGTRLTVT.

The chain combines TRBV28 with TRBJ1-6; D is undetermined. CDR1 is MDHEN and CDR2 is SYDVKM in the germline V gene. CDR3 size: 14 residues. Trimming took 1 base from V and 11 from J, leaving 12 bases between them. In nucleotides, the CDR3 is TGTGCCAGCAGTTTATTCGGGAGGCGGACACCCCTCCACTTT. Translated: CASSLFGRRTPLHF.

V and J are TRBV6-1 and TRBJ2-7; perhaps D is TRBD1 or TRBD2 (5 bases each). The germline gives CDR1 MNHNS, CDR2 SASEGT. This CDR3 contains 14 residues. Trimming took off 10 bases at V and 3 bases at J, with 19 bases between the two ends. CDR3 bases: TGTGCCATCCCCCGGTCCGGGACCGTCTACGAGCAGTACTTC. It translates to CAIPRSGTVYEQYF.